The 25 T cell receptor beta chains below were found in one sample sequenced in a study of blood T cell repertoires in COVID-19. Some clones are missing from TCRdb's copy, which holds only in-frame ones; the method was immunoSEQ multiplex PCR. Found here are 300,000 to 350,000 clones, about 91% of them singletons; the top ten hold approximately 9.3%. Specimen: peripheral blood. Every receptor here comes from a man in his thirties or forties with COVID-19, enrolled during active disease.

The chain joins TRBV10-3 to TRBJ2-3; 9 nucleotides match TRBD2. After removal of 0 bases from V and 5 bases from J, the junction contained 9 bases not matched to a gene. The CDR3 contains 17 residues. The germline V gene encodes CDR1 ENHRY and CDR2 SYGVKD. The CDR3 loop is CAISESSGGGDRDTQYF. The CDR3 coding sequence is TGTGCCATCAGTGAGTCTAGCGGGGGAGGAGACCGAGATACGCAGTATTTT.

The DNA for the CDR3 is TGTGCCAGCAGCTCGGGACAGGGGCCCTCCTACGAGCAGTACTTC. Residues: CASSSGQGPSYEQYF. The chain couples TRBV7-8 to TRBJ2-7, with 10 bases aligning to TRBD1. After removal of 4 bases from V and 0 bases from J, the junction contained 3 bases not matched to a gene. CDR1 SGHVS and CDR2 FQNEAQ come from the germline V gene. CDR3 length: 15 amino acids.

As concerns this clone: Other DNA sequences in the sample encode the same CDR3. CDR3 region: CASSPGQGADTQYF. CDR3 coding DNA: TGTGCCAGCAGCCCCGGACAGGGGGCAGATACGCAGTATTTT. The J gene is TRBJ2-3, the V gene TRBV7-2; 10 bases line up with TRBD1. Germline trimming cut 5 bases from V and 4 bases from J; bases unmatched to any gene: 3. The CDR3 covers 14 residues. The germline V gene encodes CDR1 SGHTA and CDR2 FQGNSA.

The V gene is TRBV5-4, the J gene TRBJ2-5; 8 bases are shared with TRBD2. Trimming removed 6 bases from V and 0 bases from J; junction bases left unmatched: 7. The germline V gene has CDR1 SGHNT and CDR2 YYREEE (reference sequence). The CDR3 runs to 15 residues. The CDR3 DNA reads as TGTGCCAGCAAGCAGCGGGGGACGTACCAAGAGACCCAGTACTTC. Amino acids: CASKQRGTYQETQYF.

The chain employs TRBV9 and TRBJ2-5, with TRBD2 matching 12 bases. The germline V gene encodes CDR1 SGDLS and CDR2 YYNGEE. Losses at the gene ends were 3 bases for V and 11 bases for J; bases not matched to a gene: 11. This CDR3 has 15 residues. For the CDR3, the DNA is TGTGCCAGCAGCGCAGCCGCGGGACTAGCGGGTGCTCAGTACTTC. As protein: CASSAAAGLAGAQYF.

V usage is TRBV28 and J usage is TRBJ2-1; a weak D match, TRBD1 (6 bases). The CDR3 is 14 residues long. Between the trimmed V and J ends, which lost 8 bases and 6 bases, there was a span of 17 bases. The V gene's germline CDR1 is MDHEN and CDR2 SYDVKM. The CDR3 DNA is TGTGCCAGCCTAACCGGGACACTCATCAATGAGCAGTTCTTC. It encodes CASLTGTLINEQFF.

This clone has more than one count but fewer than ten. The CDR3 region is CASSPWDRVTYEQYF. For the CDR3, the DNA is TGTGCCAGCAGTCCTTGGGACAGGGTAACCTACGAGCAGTACTTC. The gene calls are TRBV27 and TRBJ2-7, with 9 bases that match TRBD1. CDR3 length: 15 residues. The germline gives CDR1 MNHEY, CDR2 SMNVEV (reference sequence). Trimming cost V 5 bases and J 2 bases; bases outside gene matches: 7.

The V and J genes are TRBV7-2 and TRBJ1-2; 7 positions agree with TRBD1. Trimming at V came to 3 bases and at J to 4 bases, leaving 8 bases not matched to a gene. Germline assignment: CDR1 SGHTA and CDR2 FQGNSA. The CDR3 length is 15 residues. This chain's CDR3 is CASSFSPGGGYGYTF. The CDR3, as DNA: TGTGCCAGCAGCTTTTCACCAGGGGGTGGCTATGGCTACACCTTC.

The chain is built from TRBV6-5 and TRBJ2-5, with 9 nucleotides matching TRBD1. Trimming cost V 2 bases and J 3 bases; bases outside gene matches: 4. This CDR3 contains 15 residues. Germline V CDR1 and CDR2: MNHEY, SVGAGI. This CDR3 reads CASSYGTGRKETQYF. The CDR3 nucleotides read TGTGCCAGCAGTTACGGGACAGGGAGGAAAGAGACCCAGTACTTC.

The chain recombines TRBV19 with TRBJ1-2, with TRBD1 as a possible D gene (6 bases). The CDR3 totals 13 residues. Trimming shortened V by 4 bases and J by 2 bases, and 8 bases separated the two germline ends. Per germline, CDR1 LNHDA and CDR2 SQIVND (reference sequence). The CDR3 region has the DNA TGTGCCAGTAGTACGGACAGAAACTATGGCTACACCTTC. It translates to CASSTDRNYGYTF.

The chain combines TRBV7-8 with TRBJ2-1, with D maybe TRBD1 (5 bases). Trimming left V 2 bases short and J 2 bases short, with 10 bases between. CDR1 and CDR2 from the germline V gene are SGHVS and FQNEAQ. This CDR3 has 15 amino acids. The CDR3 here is CASSLSAGTYNEQFF. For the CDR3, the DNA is TGTGCCAGCAGCTTAAGTGCAGGGACCTACAATGAGCAGTTCTTC.

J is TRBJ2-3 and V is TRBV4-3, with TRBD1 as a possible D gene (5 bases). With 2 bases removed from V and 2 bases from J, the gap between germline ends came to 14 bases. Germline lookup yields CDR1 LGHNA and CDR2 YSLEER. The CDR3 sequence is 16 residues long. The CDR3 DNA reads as TGCGCCAGCAGCCAAACTGCTACAGGCGACACAGATACGCAGTATTTT. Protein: CASSQTATGDTDTQYF.

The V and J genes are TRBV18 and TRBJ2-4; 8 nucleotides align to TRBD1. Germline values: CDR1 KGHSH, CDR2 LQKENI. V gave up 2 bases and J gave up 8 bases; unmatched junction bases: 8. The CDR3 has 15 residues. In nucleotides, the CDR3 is TGTGCCAGCTCACCAACCGGGACAGGTATCGACATTCAGTACTTC. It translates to CASSPTGTGIDIQYF.

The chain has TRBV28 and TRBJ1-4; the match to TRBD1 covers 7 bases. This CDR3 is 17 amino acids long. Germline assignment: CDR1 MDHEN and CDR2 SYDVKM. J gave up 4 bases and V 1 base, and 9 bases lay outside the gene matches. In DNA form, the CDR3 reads TGTGCCAGCAGTTTATATCTGGGGCCAGGGGGTAATGAAAAACTGTTTTTT. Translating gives CASSLYLGPGGNEKLFF.

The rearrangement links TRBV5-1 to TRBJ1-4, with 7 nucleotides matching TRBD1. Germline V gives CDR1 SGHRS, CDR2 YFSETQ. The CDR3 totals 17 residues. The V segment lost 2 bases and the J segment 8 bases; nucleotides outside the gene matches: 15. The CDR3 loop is CASSFSPPTGSGEKLFF. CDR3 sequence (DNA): TGCGCCAGCAGCTTTTCCCCCCCGACAGGGAGTGGGGAAAAACTGTTTTTT.

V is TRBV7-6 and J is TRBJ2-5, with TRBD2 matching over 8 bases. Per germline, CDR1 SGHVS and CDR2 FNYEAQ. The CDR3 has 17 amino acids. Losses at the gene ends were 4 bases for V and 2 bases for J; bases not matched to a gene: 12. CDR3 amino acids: CASSSGGSGHTQETQYF. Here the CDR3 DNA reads TGTGCCAGCAGCTCGGGGGGGTCGGGGCACACTCAAGAGACCCAGTACTTC.

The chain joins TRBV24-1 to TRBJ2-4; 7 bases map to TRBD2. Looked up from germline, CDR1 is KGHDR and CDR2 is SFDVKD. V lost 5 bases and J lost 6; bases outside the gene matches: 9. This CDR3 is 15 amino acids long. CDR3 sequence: CATSASGGRGNIQYF. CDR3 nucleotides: TGTGCCACCAGTGCTAGCGGAGGTAGGGGAAACATTCAGTACTTC.

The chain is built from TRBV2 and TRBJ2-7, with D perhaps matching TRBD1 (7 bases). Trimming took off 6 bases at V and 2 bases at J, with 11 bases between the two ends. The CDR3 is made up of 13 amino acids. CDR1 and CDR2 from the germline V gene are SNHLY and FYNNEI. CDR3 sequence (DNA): TGTGCCAGCAGGGGGGGACAGACCTACGAGCAGTACTTC. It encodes CASRGGQTYEQYF.

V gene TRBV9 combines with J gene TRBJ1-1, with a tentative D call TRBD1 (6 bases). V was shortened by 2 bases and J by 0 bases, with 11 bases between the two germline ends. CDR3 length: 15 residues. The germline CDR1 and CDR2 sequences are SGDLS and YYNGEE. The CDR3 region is CASSVATGMNTEAFF. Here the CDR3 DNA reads TGTGCCAGCAGCGTCGCGACAGGAATGAACACTGAAGCTTTCTTT.

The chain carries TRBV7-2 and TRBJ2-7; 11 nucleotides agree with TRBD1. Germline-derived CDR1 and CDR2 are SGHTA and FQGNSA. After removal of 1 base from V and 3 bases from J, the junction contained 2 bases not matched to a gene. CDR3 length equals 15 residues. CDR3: CASSLGDRGIYEQYF. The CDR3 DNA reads TGTGCCAGCAGCTTAGGGGACAGGGGGATCTACGAGCAGTACTTC.

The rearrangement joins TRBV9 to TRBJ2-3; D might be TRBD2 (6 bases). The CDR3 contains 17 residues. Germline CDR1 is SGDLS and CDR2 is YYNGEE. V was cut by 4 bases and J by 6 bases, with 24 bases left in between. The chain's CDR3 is CASSTTPTRTHGDTQYF. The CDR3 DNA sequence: TGTGCCAGCAGCACCACACCGACTAGGACTCACGGGGATACGCAGTATTTT.

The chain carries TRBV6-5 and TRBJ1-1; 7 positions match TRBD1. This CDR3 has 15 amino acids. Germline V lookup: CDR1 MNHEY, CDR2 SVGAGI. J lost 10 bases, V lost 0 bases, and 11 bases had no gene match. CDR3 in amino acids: CASSYSGLDRDRAFF. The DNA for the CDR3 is TGTGCCAGCAGTTACTCGGGCTTAGACAGGGATCGAGCTTTCTTT.

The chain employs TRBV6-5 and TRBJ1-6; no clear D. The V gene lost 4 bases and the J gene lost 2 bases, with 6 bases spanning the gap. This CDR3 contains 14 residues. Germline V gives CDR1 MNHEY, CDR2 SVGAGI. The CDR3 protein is CASSLTPYNSPLHF. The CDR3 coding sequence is TGTGCCAGCAGTTTGACACCCTATAATTCACCCCTCCACTTT.

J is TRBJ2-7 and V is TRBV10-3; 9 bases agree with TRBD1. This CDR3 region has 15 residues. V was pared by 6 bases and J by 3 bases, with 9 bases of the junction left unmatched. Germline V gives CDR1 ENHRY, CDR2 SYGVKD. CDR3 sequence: CAISQGGQGFYEQYF. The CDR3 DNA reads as TGTGCCATCAGCCAGGGGGGACAGGGCTTCTACGAGCAGTACTTC.

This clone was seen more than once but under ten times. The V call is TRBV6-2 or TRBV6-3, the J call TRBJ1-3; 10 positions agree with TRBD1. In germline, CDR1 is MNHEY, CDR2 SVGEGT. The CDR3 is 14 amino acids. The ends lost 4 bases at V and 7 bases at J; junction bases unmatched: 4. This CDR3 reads CASSSGQGTNTIYF. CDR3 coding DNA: TGTGCCAGCAGTTCGGGACAGGGGACTAACACCATATATTTT.